The 13 T cell receptor beta chains given below trace back to one sample, sequenced in a study of blood T cell repertoires in COVID-19. TCRdb's table, derived via immunoSEQ multiplex PCR, lists solely in-frame clones and lacks some. This repertoire shows under 250,000 clones, roughly 90% found once; its top ten account for around 0.84%. What was sequenced was peripheral blood. The receptors were gathered from a man in his sixties with COVID-19, enrolled during active disease.

The chain has TRBV2 and TRBJ1-6; 9 bases agree with TRBD1. Germline V lookup: CDR1 SNHLY, CDR2 FYNNEI. The CDR3 is 15 residues long. The ends lost 4 bases at V and 10 bases at J; junction bases unmatched: 8. The CDR3 region is CASSAATGGISPLHF. The CDR3 DNA follows: TGTGCCAGCAGTGCCGCGACAGGGGGAATCTCACCCCTCCACTTT.

The chain has TRBV14 and TRBJ2-4; D remains unclear. This CDR3 is built from 15 residues. Trimming shortened V by 3 bases and J by 2 bases, and 11 bases separated the two germline ends. From germline, CDR1 is SGHDN and CDR2 FVKESK. CDR3 in amino acids: CASSQSARTKNIQYF. DNA for the CDR3: TGTGCCAGCAGCCAGTCAGCCAGGACCAAAAACATTCAGTACTTC.

The chain uses TRBV10-2 and TRBJ2-3; TRBD1 aligns across 8 bases. The CDR3 is 15 amino acids. CDR1 is WSHSY, CDR2 SAAADI, per germline. J was trimmed by 4 bases and V by 3 bases; bases with no gene match: 6. The CDR3 sequence is CASSETGGWSDTQYF. The CDR3 bases are TGCGCCAGCAGTGAAACAGGGGGATGGTCAGATACGCAGTATTTT.

The chain carries TRBV3-1 (or the pseudogene TRBV3-2) and TRBJ2-1, with unresolved D. V dropped 1 base and J dropped 0 bases, with 7 bases sitting between them. The CDR3 totals 15 residues. CDR1 is LGHDT and CDR2 is YNNKEL in the germline V gene (reference sequence). Here the CDR3 reads CASSQGGLSYNEQFF. The CDR3 DNA follows: TGTGCCAGCAGCCAAGGCGGCCTCTCCTACAATGAGCAGTTCTTC.

The rearrangement uses TRBV13 and TRBJ1-1; D unclear. Germline CDR1 is PRHDT and CDR2 is FYEKMQ (reference sequence). Trimming left V 0 bases short and J 1 base short, with 9 bases between. The CDR3 loop spans 15 amino acids. CDR3 protein: CASSLGSEENTEAFF. CDR3 DNA: TGTGCCAGCAGCTTAGGAAGCGAAGAGAACACTGAAGCTTTCTTT.

V gene TRBV5-1 combines with J gene TRBJ1-5; the D gene is possibly TRBD1 (6 bases). CDR1 and CDR2 from the germline V gene are SGHRS and YFSETQ. The CDR3 runs to 16 residues. Trimming left V 0 bases short and J 0 bases short, with 10 bases between. The CDR3: CASSLDGTLSNQPQHF. DNA for the CDR3: TGCGCCAGCAGCTTGGACGGGACACTTAGCAATCAGCCCCAGCATTTT.

CDR3 DNA sequence: TGTGCCAGCAGCCCCCCGGGGAGGGCCCTCACAGATACGCAGTATTTT. This translates into CASSPPGRALTDTQYF. The gene calls are TRBV28 and TRBJ2-3; 7 bases match TRBD2. The length of the CDR3 is 16 residues. The junction had 11 bases not matched to a gene; V was cut back by 6 bases and J by 2 bases. In germline, CDR1 is MDHEN, CDR2 SYDVKM.

The chain carries TRBV2 and TRBJ2-1; D is perhaps TRBD2 (7 bases). Germline assignment: CDR1 SNHLY and CDR2 FYNNEI. The CDR3 loop spans 12 amino acids. V was shortened by 1 base and J by 10 bases, with 8 bases between the two germline ends. CDR3 residues: CASSEGGGEQFF. The CDR3 coding sequence is TGTGCCAGCAGTGAAGGCGGGGGCGAGCAGTTCTTC.

This chain joins TRBV7-2 and TRBJ2-2; 11 bases map to TRBD2. Trimming took 4 bases from V and 5 from J; bases not matched to a gene: 3. CDR3 length equals 15 residues. The germline CDR1 and CDR2 sequences are SGHTA and FQGNSA. The CDR3 is CASSWPSGRTGELFF. CDR3 DNA: TGTGCCAGCAGCTGGCCTAGCGGGAGGACCGGGGAGCTGTTTTTT.

This clone was counted between two and nine times. The chain joins TRBV7-9 to TRBJ1-2; 7 nucleotides match TRBD1. The CDR3 contains 15 residues. Germline loops: CDR1 SEHNR, CDR2 FQNEAQ (reference sequence). J gave up 6 bases and V 5 bases, and 12 bases lay outside the gene matches. The DNA of the CDR3 is TGTGCCAGCAGCCAGTATCGACAGGGCAGCCATGGCTACACCTTC. Translated: CASSQYRQGSHGYTF.

The V gene is TRBV7-9, the J gene TRBJ2-7, with a possible D match to TRBD2 (6 bases). Germline V lookup: CDR1 SEHNR, CDR2 FQNEAQ (reference sequence). The V end lost 4 bases, the J end lost 0 bases, and 7 bases lay between the germline ends. The CDR3 consists of 13 residues. CDR3 sequence reads: CASSSGLSYEQYF. CDR3 nucleotides: TGTGCCAGCAGCTCGGGACTCTCCTACGAGCAGTACTTC.

The chain carries TRBV18 and TRBJ1-4; D not certain. Germline CDR1 and CDR2: KGHSH and LQKENI. This CDR3 contains 14 residues. V lost 5 bases, J lost 4 bases, and 11 bases lay in between. CDR3 nucleotide sequence: TGTGCCAGCTCAACGGGAAACCTTAATGAAAAACTGTTTTTT. This gives the protein CASSTGNLNEKLFF.

The chain carries TRBV24-1 and TRBJ1-5; TRBD1 matches at 9 bases. This CDR3 is 12 amino acids long. J lost 15 bases, V lost 3 bases, and 5 bases had no gene match. The germline gives CDR1 KGHDR, CDR2 SFDVKD. The CDR3 nucleotides are TGTGCCACCAGTGATGGGACAGGGTTGATGCATTTT. Protein: CATSDGTGLMHF.